This T cell receptor beta chain was observed in a study of blood T cell repertoires in COVID-19. Study overall: T cells, B-cell-depleted T cells, or PBMCs supplied cDNA or gDNA.

Participants, roughly 18 to 100 years old, spanned 25 or so US areas. Donors of Cohort 3 who recovered were those that had two negative PCRs, clearance, or symptom resolution. Assay used: immunoSEQ multiplex PCR; TCRdb lists only in-frame clones, some missing. The sample consists of some 100,000 clones, around 85% of them appearing once. The CDR3 length is 14 residues. Germline assignment: CDR1 MNHEY and CDR2 SVGAGI. V dropped 7 bases and J dropped 7; count of bases not matched to a gene: 6. This clone came up once. The sequenced sample consisted of PBMCs or T cells enriched from blood (not recorded which). V is TRBV6-5 and J is TRBJ2-2; TRBD2 agrees at 10 bases. The source of this sequence is a woman aged 50 to 60 who had recovered from COVID-19. The CDR3 is CASMVAGGFGELFF. In DNA, the CDR3 is TGTGCCAGCATGGTAGCGGGGGGCTTCGGGGAGCTGTTTTTT.